The present entry profiles one T cell receptor beta chain with its context. Antigen: not known. These data originate in a study of cytomegalovirus exposure and HLA in healthy donors. Study as a whole: According to later analysis, the same platform produced the roughly 120 validation and about 630 first-cohort repertoires.

Sequencing was performed with immunoSEQ multiplex PCR; in TCRdb, only in-frame clones are kept and a portion is missing. The sample has 190,000 or so clones; about 80% are singletons. Germline V gives CDR1 SGDLS, CDR2 YYNGEE. This CDR3 is built from 15 residues. V lost 3 bases, J lost 10 bases, and 9 bases stayed unmatched. Findings and caveats of the study: The classifier was said to identify cytomegalovirus status with high specificity and sensitivity.

This chain uses TRBV9 with TRBJ2-1; 11 positions match TRBD2. The source of this sequence is a woman under 30 in good health and CMV-seropositive. Sequencing used PBMCs. The CDR3 sequence: CASSEGTSGGGEQFF. In DNA, the CDR3 is TGTGCCAGCAGCGAGGGGACTAGCGGCGGGGGGGAGCAGTTCTTC.